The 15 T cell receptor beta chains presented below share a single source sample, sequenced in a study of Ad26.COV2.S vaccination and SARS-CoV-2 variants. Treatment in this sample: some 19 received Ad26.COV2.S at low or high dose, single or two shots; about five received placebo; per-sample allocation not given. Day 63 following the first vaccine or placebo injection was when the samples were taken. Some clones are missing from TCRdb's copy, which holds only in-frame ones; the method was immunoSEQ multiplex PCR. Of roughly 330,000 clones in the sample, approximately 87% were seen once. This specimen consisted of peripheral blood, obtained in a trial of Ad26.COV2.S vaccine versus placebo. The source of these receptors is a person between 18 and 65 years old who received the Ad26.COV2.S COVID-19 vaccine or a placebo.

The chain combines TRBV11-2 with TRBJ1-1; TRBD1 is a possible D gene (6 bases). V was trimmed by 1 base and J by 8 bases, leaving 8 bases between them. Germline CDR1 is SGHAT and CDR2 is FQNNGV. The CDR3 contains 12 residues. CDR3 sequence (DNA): TGTGCCAGCAGCTTAGCCACAGGGGAAGCTTTCTTT. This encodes CASSLATGEAFF. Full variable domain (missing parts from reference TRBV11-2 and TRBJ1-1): EAGVAQSPRYKIIEKRQSVAFWCNPISGHATLYWYQQILGQGPKLLIQFQNNGVVDDSQLPKDRFSAERLKGVDSTLKIQPAKLEDSAVYLCASSLATGEAFFGQGTRLTVV.

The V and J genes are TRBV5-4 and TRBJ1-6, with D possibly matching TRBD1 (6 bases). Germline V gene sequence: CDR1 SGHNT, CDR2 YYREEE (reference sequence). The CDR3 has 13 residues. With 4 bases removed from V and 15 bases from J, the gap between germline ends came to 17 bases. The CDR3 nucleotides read TGTGCCAGCAGCCGTGGGGCAGGGGAGGTCCTCCACTTT. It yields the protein CASSRGAGEVLHF.

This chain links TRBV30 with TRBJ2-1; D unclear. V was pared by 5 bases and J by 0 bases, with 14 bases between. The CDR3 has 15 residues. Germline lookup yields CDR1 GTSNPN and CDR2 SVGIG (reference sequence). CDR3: CAWVKDPSSYNEQFF. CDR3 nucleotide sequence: TGTGCCTGGGTTAAGGATCCTAGCTCCTACAATGAGCAGTTCTTC.

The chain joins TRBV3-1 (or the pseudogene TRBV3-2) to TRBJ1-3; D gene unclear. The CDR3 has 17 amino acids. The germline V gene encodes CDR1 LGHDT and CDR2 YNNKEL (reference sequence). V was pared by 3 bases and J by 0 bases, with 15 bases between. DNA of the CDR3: TGTGCCAGCAGCCAGGGGTGGGGAGGCATCTCTGGAAACACCATATATTTT. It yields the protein CASSQGWGGISGNTIYF.

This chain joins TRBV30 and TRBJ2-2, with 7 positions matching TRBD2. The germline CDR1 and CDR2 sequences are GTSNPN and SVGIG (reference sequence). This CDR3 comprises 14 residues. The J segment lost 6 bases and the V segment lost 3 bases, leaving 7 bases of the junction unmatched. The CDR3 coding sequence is TGTGCCTGGAGACCGGGCGGGAGTGCCGGGGAGCTGTTTTTT. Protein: CAWRPGGSAGELFF.

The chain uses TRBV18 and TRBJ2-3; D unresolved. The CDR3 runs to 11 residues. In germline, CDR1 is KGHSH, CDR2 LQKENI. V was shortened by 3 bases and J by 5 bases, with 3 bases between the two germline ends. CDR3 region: CASSPLDTQYF. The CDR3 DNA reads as TGTGCCAGCTCACCTTTAGATACGCAGTATTTT.

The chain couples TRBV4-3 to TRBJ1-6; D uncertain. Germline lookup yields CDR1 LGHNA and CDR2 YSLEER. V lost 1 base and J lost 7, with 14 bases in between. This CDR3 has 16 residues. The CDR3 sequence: CASSQAFGFVNSPLHF. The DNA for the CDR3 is TGCGCCAGCAGCCAAGCCTTCGGGTTTGTGAATTCACCCCTCCACTTT.

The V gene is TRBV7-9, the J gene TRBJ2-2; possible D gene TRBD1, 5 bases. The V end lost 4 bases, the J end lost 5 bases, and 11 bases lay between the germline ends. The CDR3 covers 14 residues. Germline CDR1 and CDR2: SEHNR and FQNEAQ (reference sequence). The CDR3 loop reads CASSSAGFTGELFF. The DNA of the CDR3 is TGTGCCAGCAGCTCGGCAGGGTTTACCGGGGAGCTGTTTTTT.

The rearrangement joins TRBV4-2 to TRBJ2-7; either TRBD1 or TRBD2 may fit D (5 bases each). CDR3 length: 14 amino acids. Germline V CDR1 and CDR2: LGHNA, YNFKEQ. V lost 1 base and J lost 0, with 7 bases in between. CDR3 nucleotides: TGTGCCAGCAGCCAAGGAGGGGACTCCTACGAGCAGTACTTC. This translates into CASSQGGDSYEQYF.

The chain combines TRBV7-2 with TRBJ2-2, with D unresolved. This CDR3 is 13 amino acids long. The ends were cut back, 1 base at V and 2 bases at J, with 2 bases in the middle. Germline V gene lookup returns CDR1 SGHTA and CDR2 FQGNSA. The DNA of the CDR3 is TGTGCCAGCAGCTTAGATAACACCGGGGAGCTGTTTTTT. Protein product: CASSLDNTGELFF.

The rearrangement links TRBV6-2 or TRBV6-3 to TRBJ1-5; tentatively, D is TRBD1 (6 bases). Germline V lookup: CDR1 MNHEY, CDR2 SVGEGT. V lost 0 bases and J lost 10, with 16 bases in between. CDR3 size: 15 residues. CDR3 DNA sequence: TGTGCCAGCAGTTACTCGTCGGGGGCCTGGGGACCCCAGCATTTT. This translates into CASSYSSGAWGPQHF.

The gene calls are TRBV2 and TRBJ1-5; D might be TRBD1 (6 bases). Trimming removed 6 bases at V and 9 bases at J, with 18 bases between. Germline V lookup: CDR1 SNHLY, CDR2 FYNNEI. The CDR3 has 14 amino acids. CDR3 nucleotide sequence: TGTGCCAGCAGGGCCTCAGGGGCCCCAGGGCCCCAGCATTTT. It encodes CASRASGAPGPQHF.

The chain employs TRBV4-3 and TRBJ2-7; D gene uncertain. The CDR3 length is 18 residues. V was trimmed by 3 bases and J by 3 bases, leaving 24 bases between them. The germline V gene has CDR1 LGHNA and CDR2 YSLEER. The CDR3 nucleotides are TGCGCCAGCAGCCAGCCTTGGAGCACCCATGAACCTAGCTACGAGCAGTACTTC. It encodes CASSQPWSTHEPSYEQYF.

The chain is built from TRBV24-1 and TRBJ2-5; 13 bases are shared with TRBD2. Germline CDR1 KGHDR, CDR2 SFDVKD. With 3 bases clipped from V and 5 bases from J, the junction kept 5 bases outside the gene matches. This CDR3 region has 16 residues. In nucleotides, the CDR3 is TGTGCCACCAGTGATCCAACTAGCGGGAGGGGGGAGACCCAGTACTTC. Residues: CATSDPTSGRGETQYF.

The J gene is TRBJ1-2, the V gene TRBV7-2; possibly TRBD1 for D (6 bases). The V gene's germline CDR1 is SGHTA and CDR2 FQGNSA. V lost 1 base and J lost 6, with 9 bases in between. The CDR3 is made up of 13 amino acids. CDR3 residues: CASSLGQVNGYTF. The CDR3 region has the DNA TGTGCCAGCAGCTTAGGACAGGTCAATGGCTACACCTTC.